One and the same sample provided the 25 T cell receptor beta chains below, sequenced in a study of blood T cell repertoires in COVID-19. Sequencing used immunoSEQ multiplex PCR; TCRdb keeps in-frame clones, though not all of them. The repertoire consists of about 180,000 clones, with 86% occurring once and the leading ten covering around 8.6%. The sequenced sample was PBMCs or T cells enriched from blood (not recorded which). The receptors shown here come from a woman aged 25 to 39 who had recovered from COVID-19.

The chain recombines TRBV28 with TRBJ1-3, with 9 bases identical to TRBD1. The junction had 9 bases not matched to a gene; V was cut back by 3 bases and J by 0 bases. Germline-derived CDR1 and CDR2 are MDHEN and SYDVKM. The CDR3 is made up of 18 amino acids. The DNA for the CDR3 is TGTGCCAGCAGTTTTGCGGGACAGGGAGAGTTCTCTGGAAACACCATATATTTT. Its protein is CASSFAGQGEFSGNTIYF.

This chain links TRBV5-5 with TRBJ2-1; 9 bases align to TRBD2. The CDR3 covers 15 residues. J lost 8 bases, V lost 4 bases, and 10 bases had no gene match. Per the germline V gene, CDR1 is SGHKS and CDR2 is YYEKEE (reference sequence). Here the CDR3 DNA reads TGTGCCAGCAGCCCCCCCCGACTAGCGGACGATGAGCAGTTCTTC. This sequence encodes CASSPPRLADDEQFF.

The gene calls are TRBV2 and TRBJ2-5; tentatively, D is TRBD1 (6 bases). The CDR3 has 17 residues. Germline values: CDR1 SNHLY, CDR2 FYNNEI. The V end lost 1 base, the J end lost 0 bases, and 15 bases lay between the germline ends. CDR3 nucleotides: TGTGCCAGCAGTGAAGTTGGTGTCAGGGGAAACCAAGAGACCCAGTACTTC. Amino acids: CASSEVGVRGNQETQYF.

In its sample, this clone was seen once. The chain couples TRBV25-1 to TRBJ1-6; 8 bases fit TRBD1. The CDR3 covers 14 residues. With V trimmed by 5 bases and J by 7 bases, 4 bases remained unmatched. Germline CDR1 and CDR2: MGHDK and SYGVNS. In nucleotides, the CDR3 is TGTGCCAGCAGTTCGAGGACAGGGAATTCACCCCTCCACTTT. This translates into CASSSRTGNSPLHF.

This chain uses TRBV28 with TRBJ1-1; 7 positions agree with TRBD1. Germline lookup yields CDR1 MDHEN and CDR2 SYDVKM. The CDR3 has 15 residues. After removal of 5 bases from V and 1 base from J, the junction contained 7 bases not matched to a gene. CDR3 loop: CASSPTGLGNTEAFF. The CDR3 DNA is TGTGCCAGCAGTCCGACAGGGTTAGGGAACACTGAAGCTTTCTTT. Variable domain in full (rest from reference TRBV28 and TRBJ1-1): DVKVTQSSRYLVKRTGEKVFLECVQDMDHENMFWYRQDPGLGLRLIYFSYDVKMKEKGDIPEGYSVSREKKERFSLILESASTNQTSMYLCASSPTGLGNTEAFFGQGTRLTVV.

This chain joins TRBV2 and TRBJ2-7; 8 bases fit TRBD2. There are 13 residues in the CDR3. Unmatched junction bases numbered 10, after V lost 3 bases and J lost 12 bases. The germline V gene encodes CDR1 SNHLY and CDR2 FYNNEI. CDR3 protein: CASSDVGRAIRYF. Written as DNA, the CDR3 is TGTGCCAGCAGTGATGTCGGGAGGGCGATTAGGTACTTC.

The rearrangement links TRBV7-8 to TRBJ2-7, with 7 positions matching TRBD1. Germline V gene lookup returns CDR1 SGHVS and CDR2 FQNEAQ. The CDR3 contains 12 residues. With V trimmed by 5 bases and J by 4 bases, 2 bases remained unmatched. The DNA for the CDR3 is TGTGCCAGCAGCCCAGGGGGATACGAGCAGTACTTC. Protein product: CASSPGGYEQYF.

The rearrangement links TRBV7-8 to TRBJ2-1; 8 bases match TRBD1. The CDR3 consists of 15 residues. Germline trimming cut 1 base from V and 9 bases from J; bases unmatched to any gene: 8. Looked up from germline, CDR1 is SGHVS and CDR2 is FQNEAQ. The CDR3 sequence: CASSLGRTGMAEQFF. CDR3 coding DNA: TGTGCCAGCAGCTTAGGAAGGACAGGGATGGCTGAGCAGTTCTTC.

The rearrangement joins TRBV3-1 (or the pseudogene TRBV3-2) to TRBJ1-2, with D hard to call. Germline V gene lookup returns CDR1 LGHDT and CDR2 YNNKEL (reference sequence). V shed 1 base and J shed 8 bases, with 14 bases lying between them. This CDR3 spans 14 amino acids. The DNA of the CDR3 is TGTGCCAGCAGCCAAGGCGGAGGGTTTAGCGGCTACACCTTC. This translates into CASSQGGGFSGYTF.

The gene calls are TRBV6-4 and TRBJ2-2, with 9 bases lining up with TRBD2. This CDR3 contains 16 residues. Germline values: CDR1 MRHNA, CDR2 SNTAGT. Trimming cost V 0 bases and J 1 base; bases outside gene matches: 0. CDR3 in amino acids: CASSDSTSGNTGELFF. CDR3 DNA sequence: TGTGCCAGCAGTGACTCGACTAGCGGGAACACCGGGGAGCTGTTTTTT.

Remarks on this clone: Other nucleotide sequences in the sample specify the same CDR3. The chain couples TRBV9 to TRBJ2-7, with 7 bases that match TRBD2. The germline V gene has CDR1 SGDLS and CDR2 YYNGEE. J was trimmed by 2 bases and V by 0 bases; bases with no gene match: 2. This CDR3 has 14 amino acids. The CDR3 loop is CASSVGGGTYEQYF. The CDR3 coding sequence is TGTGCCAGCAGCGTAGGCGGGGGTACCTACGAGCAGTACTTC.

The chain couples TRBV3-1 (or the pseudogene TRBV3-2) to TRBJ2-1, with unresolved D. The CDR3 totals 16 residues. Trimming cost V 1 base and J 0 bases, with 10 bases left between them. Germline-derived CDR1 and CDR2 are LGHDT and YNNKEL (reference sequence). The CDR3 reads CASSQGDRSSYNEQFF. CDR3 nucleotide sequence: TGTGCCAGCAGCCAAGGCGACCGGAGCTCCTACAATGAGCAGTTCTTC.

The CDR3: CASSVRSGRIHNEQFF. DNA of the CDR3: TGTGCCAGCAGTGTCAGAAGCGGGAGGATCCACAATGAGCAGTTCTTC. The genes are TRBV27 and TRBJ2-1; 9 bases agree with TRBD2. V lost 5 bases, J lost 5 bases, and 10 bases stayed unmatched. The CDR3 contains 16 residues. CDR1 MNHEY and CDR2 SMNVEV come from the germline V gene (reference sequence).

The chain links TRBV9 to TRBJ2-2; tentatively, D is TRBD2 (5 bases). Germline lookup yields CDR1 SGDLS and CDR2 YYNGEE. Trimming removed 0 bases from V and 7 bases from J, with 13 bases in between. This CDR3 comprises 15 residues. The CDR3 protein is CASSVDLAGGGELFF. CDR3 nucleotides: TGTGCCAGCAGCGTAGATCTAGCAGGAGGCGGGGAGCTGTTTTTT.

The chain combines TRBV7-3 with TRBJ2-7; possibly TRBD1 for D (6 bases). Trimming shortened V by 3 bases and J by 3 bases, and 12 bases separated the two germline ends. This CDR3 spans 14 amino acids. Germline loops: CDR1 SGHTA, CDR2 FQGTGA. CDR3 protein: CASSLTGMGYEQYF. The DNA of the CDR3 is TGTGCCAGCAGCTTGACAGGAATGGGCTACGAGCAGTACTTC.

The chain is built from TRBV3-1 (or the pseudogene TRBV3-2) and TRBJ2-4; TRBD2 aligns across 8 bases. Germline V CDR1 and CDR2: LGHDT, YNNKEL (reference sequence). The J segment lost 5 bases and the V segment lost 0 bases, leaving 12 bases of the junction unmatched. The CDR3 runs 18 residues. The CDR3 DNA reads TGTGCCAGCAGCCAAGATATCCAGCGGGAGAGGAAGGAAAACATTCAGTACTTC. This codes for CASSQDIQRERKENIQYF.

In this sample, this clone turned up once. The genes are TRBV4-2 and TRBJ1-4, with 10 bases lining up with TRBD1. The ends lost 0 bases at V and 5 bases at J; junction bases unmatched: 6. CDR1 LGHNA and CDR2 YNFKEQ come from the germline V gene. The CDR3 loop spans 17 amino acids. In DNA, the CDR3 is TGTGCCAGCAGCCAAGATCCCGAGGGACAGGGGAATGAAAAACTGTTTTTT. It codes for CASSQDPEGQGNEKLFF.

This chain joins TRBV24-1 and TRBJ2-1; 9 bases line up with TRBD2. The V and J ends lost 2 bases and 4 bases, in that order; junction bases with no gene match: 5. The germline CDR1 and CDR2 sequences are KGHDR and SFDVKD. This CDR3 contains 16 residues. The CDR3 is CATSDSIAGAYNEQFF. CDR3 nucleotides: TGTGCCACCAGTGATTCTATAGCGGGAGCGTACAATGAGCAGTTCTTC.

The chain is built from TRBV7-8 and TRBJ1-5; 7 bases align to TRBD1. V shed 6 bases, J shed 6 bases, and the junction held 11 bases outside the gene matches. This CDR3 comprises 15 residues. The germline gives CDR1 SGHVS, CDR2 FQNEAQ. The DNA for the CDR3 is TGTGCCAGCAGACCGCAGGGGGTGTGGAGTCAGCCCCAGCATTTT. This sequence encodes CASRPQGVWSQPQHF.

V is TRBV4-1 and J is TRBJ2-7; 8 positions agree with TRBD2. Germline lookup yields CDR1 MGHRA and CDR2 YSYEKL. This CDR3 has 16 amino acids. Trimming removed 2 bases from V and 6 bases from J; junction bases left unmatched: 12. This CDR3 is CASSQSLARTSGEQYF. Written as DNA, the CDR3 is TGCGCCAGCAGCCAATCCCTAGCGAGAACTAGCGGCGAGCAGTACTTC.

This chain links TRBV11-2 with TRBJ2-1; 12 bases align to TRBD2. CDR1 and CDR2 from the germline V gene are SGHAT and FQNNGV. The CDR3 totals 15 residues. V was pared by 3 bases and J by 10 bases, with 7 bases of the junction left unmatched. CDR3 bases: TGTGCCAGCAGCTTCCTAGCGGGAGGGCCAGGGGAGCAGTTCTTC. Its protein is CASSFLAGGPGEQFF.

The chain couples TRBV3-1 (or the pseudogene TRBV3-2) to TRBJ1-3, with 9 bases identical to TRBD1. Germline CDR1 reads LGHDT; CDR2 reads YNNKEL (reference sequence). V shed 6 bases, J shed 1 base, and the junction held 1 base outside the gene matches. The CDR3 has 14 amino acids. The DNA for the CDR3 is TGTGCCAGCAGAGGACAGGGGTCTGGAAACACCATATATTTT. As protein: CASRGQGSGNTIYF.

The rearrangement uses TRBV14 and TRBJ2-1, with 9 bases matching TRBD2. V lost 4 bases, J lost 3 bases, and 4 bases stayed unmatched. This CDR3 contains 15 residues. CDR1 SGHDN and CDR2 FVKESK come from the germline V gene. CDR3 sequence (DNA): TGTGCCAGCAGCCCCGGGACTAGCATCTACAATGAGCAGTTCTTC. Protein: CASSPGTSIYNEQFF.

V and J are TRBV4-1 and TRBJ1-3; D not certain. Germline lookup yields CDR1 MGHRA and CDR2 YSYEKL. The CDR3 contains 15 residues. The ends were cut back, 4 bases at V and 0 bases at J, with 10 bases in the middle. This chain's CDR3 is CASSLKSGSGNTIYF. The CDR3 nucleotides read TGCGCCAGCAGCCTAAAATCCGGCTCTGGAAACACCATATATTTT.

CDR3 residues: CASSFRLAGGPVYEQYF. CDR3 bases: TGTGCCAGCAGCTTTCGCCTAGCGGGAGGGCCGGTGTACGAGCAGTACTTC. The chain combines TRBV5-4 with TRBJ2-7; TRBD2 aligns across 12 bases. The germline V gene encodes CDR1 SGHNT and CDR2 YYREEE (reference sequence). With V trimmed by 2 bases and J by 4 bases, 10 bases remained unmatched. The CDR3 runs 17 residues. Full variable domain (missing parts from reference TRBV5-4 and TRBJ2-7): ETGVTQSPTHLIKTRGQQVTLRCSSQSGHNTVSWYQQALGQGPQFIFQYYREEENGRGNFPPRFSGLQFPNYSSELNVNALELDDSALYLCASSFRLAGGPVYEQYFGPGTRLTVT.